This T cell receptor (beta chain) was observed in a study of T cells in Graves' hyperthyroidism and ophthalmopathy. The junction had 20 bases not matched to a gene; V was cut back by 5 bases and J by 5 bases. The CDR3 consists of 19 residues. Germline CDR1 is SEHNR and CDR2 is FQNEAQ (reference sequence). There were TCR beta CDR3 regions amplified from RNA transcripts. The primer set for the first-round RT-PCR of the TCR CDR3 was HTBI. From the multiplex PCR reads, TCRdb called clonotypes with MiXCR, one entry per CDR3 protein. The repertoire holds around 540,000 distinct CDR3 sequences, with around 42% as singletons. Note on this clonotype: No antigen is known for it.

Study-wide findings and caveats: Blood also contained most expanded thyroid clonotypes above 0.001.

The rearrangement uses TRBV7-9 and TRBJ2-5, with 10 bases matching TRBD2. The sequence was collected from a woman under 30 with Graves' hyperthyroidism. The sample taken for sequencing was peripheral blood or thyroid tissue (not recorded which). The chain's CDR3 is CASSTADTPSSGSWETQYF. The DNA for the CDR3 is TGTGCCAGCAGCACCGCGGACACCCCCTCTAGCGGGAGCTGGGAGACCCAGTACTTC.